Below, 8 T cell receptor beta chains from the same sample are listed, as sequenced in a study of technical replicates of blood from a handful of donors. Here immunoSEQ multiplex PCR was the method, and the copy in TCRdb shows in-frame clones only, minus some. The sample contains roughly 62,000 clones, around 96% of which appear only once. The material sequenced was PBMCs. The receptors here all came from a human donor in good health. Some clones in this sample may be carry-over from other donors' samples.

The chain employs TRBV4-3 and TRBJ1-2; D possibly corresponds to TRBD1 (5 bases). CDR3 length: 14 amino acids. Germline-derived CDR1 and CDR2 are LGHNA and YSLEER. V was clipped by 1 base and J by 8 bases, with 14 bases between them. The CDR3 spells CASSQGWQGSGYTF. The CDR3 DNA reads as TGCGCCAGCAGCCAAGGTTGGCAGGGAAGCGGCTACACCTTC.

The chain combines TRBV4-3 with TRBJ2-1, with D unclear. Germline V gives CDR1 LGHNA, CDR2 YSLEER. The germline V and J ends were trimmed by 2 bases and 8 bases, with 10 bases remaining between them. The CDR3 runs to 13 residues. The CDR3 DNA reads TGCGCCAGCAGCCAAATGGAAGCGTATGAGCAGTTCTTC. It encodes CASSQMEAYEQFF.

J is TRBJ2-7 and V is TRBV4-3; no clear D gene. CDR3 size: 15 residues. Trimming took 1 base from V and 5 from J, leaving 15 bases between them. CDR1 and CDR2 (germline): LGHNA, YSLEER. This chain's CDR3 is CASSQGLQVADEQYF. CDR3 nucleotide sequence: TGCGCCAGCAGCCAAGGACTTCAAGTGGCAGACGAGCAGTACTTC.

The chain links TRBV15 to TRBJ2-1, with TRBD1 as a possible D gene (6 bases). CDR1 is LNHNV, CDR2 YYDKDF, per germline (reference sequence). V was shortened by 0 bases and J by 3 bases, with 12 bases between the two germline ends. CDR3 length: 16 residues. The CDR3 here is CATSREAGDFYNEQFF. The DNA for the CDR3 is TGTGCCACCAGCAGAGAGGCAGGGGATTTCTACAATGAGCAGTTCTTC.

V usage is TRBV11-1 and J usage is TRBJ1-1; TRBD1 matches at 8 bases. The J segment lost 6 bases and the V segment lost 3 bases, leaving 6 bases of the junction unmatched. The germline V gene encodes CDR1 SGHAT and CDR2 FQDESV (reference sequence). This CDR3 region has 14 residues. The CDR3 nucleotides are TGTGCCAGCAGCTTTGGACAGGGAAGAGCTGAAGCTTTCTTT. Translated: CASSFGQGRAEAFF.

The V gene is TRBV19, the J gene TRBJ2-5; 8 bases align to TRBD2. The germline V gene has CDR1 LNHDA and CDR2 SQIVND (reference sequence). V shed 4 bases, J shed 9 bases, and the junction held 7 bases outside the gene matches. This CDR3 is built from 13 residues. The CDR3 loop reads CASSRGAGVAQYF. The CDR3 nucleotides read TGTGCCAGTAGTAGGGGAGCGGGGGTCGCCCAGTACTTC.

CDR3 protein: CASSLARGNQPQHF. The CDR3 coding sequence is TGTGCCAGCAGTTTAGCCAGGGGGAATCAGCCCCAGCATTTT. This chain links TRBV28 with TRBJ1-5, with TRBD1 matching over 7 bases. Trimming removed 2 bases from V and 4 bases from J; junction bases left unmatched: 2. Germline V gives CDR1 MDHEN, CDR2 SYDVKM. The CDR3 contains 14 residues. The full variable domain, with the rest looked up from reference TRBV28 and TRBJ1-5, is DVKVTQSSRYLVKRTGEKVFLECVQDMDHENMFWYRQDPGLGLRLIYFSYDVKMKEKGDIPEGYSVSREKKERFSLILESASTNQTSMYLCASSLARGNQPQHFGDGTRLSIL.

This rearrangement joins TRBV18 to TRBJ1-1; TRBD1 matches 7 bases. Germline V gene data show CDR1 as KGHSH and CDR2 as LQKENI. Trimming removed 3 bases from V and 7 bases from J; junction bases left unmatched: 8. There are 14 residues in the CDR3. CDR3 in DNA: TGTGCCAGCTCACCCCGACAGGGAACCTATGAAGCTTTCTTT. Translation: CASSPRQGTYEAFF.